These 31 T cell receptor beta chains were sequenced from one sample in a study of blood T cell repertoires in COVID-19 (dated by TCRdb to 2018 to 2020). Libraries were prepared through the immunoSEQ multiplex PCR assay. TCRdb mirrors the immuneACCESS table, restricted to in-frame sequences. Some clones are absent from its copies; in checked studies, under half trace to an unresolved V gene, and the reason for the others is unknown. For this sample there are fewer than 250,000 clones; roughly 80% appear just once. The ten top clones hold 2% to 3% of the sample. Material: peripheral blood. The source is a woman aged 40 to 50 with active or convalescent COVID-19.

This chain joins TRBV13 and TRBJ2-7; 7 bases agree with TRBD2. CDR1 is PRHDT and CDR2 is FYEKMQ in the germline V gene (reference sequence). The CDR3 loop spans 14 amino acids. V dropped 5 bases and J dropped 4; count of bases not matched to a gene: 8. DNA for the CDR3: TGTGCCAGCAGCCCGAGGACTAGTGTTTACGAGCAGTACTTC. Translation gives CASSPRTSVYEQYF.

The chain has TRBV6-5 and TRBJ1-3; D unclear. CDR3 size: 15 residues. Per the germline V gene, CDR1 is MNHEY and CDR2 is SVGAGI. Trimming stripped 10 bases from V and 0 bases from J, with 16 bases between. The CDR3 bases are TGTGCCATACAAACCGGGTCCAGCTCTGGAAACACCATATATTTT. Amino acid sequence: CAIQTGSSSGNTIYF.

This clone occurred once. The rearrangement joins TRBV28 to TRBJ2-1, with 11 positions matching TRBD2. Germline V lookup: CDR1 MDHEN, CDR2 SYDVKM. The trim removed 6 bases at V and 2 bases at J, leaving 12 bases unmatched. The CDR3 sequence is 18 residues long. CDR3 bases: TGTGCCAGCAGCCCAAGGGTCTCTAGCGGGAGGACCTACAATGAGCAGTTCTTC. It encodes CASSPRVSSGRTYNEQFF.

The chain couples TRBV29-1 to TRBJ2-1; 8 bases are a match to TRBD1. The CDR3 loop spans 15 amino acids. Germline V gene data show CDR1 as SQVTM and CDR2 as ANQGSEA. Losses at the gene ends were 3 bases for V and 8 bases for J; bases not matched to a gene: 12. CDR3 region: CSVEGQEINEDEQFF. The DNA of the CDR3 is TGCAGCGTTGAGGGACAGGAAATTAACGAGGATGAGCAGTTCTTC.

This chain joins TRBV28 and TRBJ2-7; 7 nucleotides line up with TRBD1. The CDR3 length is 20 residues. V was pared by 4 bases and J by 2 bases, with 23 bases of the junction left unmatched. Germline CDR1 reads MDHEN; CDR2 reads SYDVKM. Here the CDR3 reads CASSSRKSPPTGVTPYEQYF. In DNA form, the CDR3 reads TGTGCCAGCAGTTCACGGAAGAGCCCGCCAACAGGGGTCACACCCTACGAGCAGTACTTC. Looking up the rest from reference TRBV28 and TRBJ2-7 gives the full variable domain: DVKVTQSSRYLVKRTGEKVFLECVQDMDHENMFWYRQDPGLGLRLIYFSYDVKMKEKGDIPEGYSVSREKKERFSLILESASTNQTSMYLCASSSRKSPPTGVTPYEQYFGPGTRLTVT.

J is TRBJ2-1 and V is TRBV30; 8 bases map to TRBD2. Trimming took 3 bases from V and 5 from J; bases not matched to a gene: 9. The CDR3 runs 15 residues. Germline CDR1 is GTSNPN and CDR2 is SVGIG (reference sequence). The CDR3 spells CAWRGESGRNNEQFF. The CDR3 DNA follows: TGTGCCTGGAGGGGGGAAAGCGGGAGAAACAATGAGCAGTTCTTC.

This clone was observed a handful of times. The chain couples TRBV19 to TRBJ1-2; no firm D call. This CDR3 has 13 residues. Germline V gene data show CDR1 as LNHDA and CDR2 as SQIVND (reference sequence). Between the trimmed V and J ends, which lost 3 bases and 4 bases, there was a span of 9 bases. Written as DNA, the CDR3 is TGTGCCAGTAGTATGGCAGGAATCTATGGCTACACCTTC. Its translation: CASSMAGIYGYTF.

This rearrangement joins TRBV18 to TRBJ1-4, with TRBD1 matching over 12 bases. The germline CDR1 and CDR2 sequences are KGHSH and LQKENI. Germline trimming cut 3 bases from V and 5 bases from J; bases unmatched to any gene: 10. This CDR3 has 18 amino acids. The CDR3: CASSPAGTGGLGNEKLFF. In nucleotides, the CDR3 is TGTGCCAGCTCACCGGCCGGGACAGGGGGCCTTGGAAATGAAAAACTGTTTTTT.

This clone appeared a single time. V is TRBV19 and J is TRBJ1-1, with 8 bases aligning to TRBD1. The trim removed 9 bases at V and 8 bases at J, leaving 11 bases unmatched. CDR3 size: 13 residues. The germline CDR1 and CDR2 sequences are LNHDA and SQIVND (reference sequence). The CDR3 sequence is CASSWDRIEEAFF. The CDR3 DNA sequence: TGTGCCAGCAGCTGGGACAGGATAGAAGAAGCTTTCTTT.

This clone was counted between two and nine times. CDR3 nucleotide sequence: TGTGCCAGCAGCCCAGGGACAGGTTCCAATGAGCAGTTCTTC. Its protein product is CASSPGTGSNEQFF. The chain couples TRBV7-3 to TRBJ2-1; 8 bases are shared with TRBD1. CDR3 length: 14 residues. With 5 bases clipped from V and 6 bases from J, the junction kept 6 bases outside the gene matches. CDR1 and CDR2 (germline): SGHTA, FQGTGA.

The chain is built from TRBV19 and TRBJ1-2; 10 nucleotides agree with TRBD1. Trimming at V came to 6 bases and at J to 8 bases, leaving 6 bases not matched to a gene. The CDR3 spans 13 residues. Germline V lookup: CDR1 LNHDA, CDR2 SQIVND (reference sequence). The DNA of the CDR3 is TGTGCCAGTAGAATGAAGACAGGGGGCGGCTACACCTTC. Protein product: CASRMKTGGGYTF. The variable domain in full, with the rest retrieved from reference TRBV19 and TRBJ1-2, is DGGITQSPKYLFRKEGQNVTLSCEQNLNHDAMYWYRQDPGQGLRLIYYSQIVNDFQKGDIAEGYSVSREKKESFPLTVTSAQKNPTAFYLCASRMKTGGGYTFGSGTRLTVV.

The V gene is TRBV18, the J gene TRBJ2-1, with D maybe TRBD1 (6 bases). Trimming left V 8 bases short and J 6 bases short, with 17 bases between. The CDR3 is 14 residues long. Germline V lookup: CDR1 KGHSH, CDR2 LQKENI. The CDR3 DNA reads as TGTGCCAGCACTGCAGGGGTGGTCGGCAATGAGCAGTTCTTC. Its protein product is CASTAGVVGNEQFF. The entire variable domain, with the rest obtained from reference TRBV18 and TRBJ2-1, is as follows: NAGVMQNPRHLVRRRGQEARLRCSPMKGHSHVYWYRQLPEEGLKFMVYLQKENIIDESGMPKERFSAEFPKEGPSILRIQQVVRGDSAAYFCASTAGVVGNEQFFGPGTRLTVL.

This chain uses TRBV7-2 with TRBJ2-3; 12 positions agree with TRBD2. This CDR3 spans 13 amino acids. J lost 10 bases, V lost 5 bases, and 4 bases had no gene match. CDR1 and CDR2 (germline): SGHTA, FQGNSA. The CDR3 sequence: CASSELAGGSQYF. CDR3 DNA sequence: TGTGCCAGCAGCGAACTAGCGGGGGGATCGCAGTATTTT. Full variable domain (outside the CDR3, taken from reference TRBV7-2 and TRBJ2-3): GAGVSQSPSNKVTEKGKDVELRCDPISGHTALYWYRQSLGQGLEFLIYFQGNSAPDKSGLPSDRFSAERTGGSVSTLTIQRTQQEDSAVYLCASSELAGGSQYFGPGTRLTVL.

The chain combines TRBV30 with TRBJ2-1, with TRBD2 matching 7 bases. Losses at the gene ends were 8 bases for V and 3 bases for J; bases not matched to a gene: 7. The CDR3 extends over 13 amino acids. CDR1 and CDR2 from the germline V gene are GTSNPN and SVGIG (reference sequence). CDR3 coding DNA: TGTGCCAGACGGACTAGTAGCTACAATGAGCAGTTCTTC. Encoded protein: CARRTSSYNEQFF.

The CDR3 region has the DNA TGTGCCAGCAGCCCATTTAGTACCTATGGCTACACCTTC. It yields the protein CASSPFSTYGYTF. V usage is TRBV11-2 and J usage is TRBJ1-2; D is undetermined. The CDR3 extends over 13 amino acids. Per the germline V gene, CDR1 is SGHAT and CDR2 is FQNNGV. Trimming took off 5 bases at V and 4 bases at J, with 11 bases between the two ends.

The chain is built from TRBV5-1 and TRBJ2-7; 8 positions agree with TRBD1. Germline V CDR1 and CDR2: SGHRS, YFSETQ. V lost 0 bases and J lost 2; bases outside the gene matches: 4. The CDR3 sequence is 15 residues long. For the CDR3, the DNA is TGCGCCAGCAGCTTGGAGCCAGGGGGCGCCTACGAGCAGTACTTC. Amino acid sequence: CASSLEPGGAYEQYF.

The rearrangement uses TRBV10-2 and TRBJ1-2; 8 bases line up with TRBD1. J lost 4 bases, V lost 2 bases, and 6 bases had no gene match. Germline CDR1 reads WSHSY; CDR2 reads SAAADI. This CDR3 is 15 amino acids long. The CDR3 sequence is CASSEGDRRLYGYTF. CDR3 DNA sequence: TGCGCCAGCAGTGAGGGGGACAGGAGGCTCTATGGCTACACCTTC.

The table lists this clone with a few counts. The chain couples TRBV7-3 to TRBJ2-2; D might be TRBD2 (7 bases). V was cut by 0 bases and J by 6 bases, with 14 bases left in between. From germline, CDR1 is SGHTA and CDR2 FQGTGA. The CDR3 loop spans 16 amino acids. The CDR3 DNA reads TGTGCCAGCAGCTTAACTGGGGGGGCGCCCGCCGGGGAGCTGTTTTTT. Protein sequence: CASSLTGGAPAGELFF.

V and J are TRBV13 and TRBJ1-1, with D uncertain. This CDR3 is 13 amino acids long. Trimming removed 5 bases from V and 1 base from J, with 8 bases in between. CDR1 is PRHDT, CDR2 FYEKMQ, per germline (reference sequence). The CDR3 nucleotides are TGTGCCAGCAGCCCGACAAGGAACACTGAAGCTTTCTTT. Its protein is CASSPTRNTEAFF.

The chain combines TRBV30 with TRBJ1-6; 8 bases fit TRBD1. V was clipped by 2 bases and J by 11 bases; unmatched bases: 8. CDR3 size: 14 residues. Per the germline V gene, CDR1 is GTSNPN and CDR2 is SVGIG (reference sequence). DNA of the CDR3: TGTGCCTGGAGTTTACGGACAGGGCTTACACCCCTCCACTTT. Protein sequence: CAWSLRTGLTPLHF.

A few counts support this clone. The J gene is TRBJ2-2, the V gene TRBV7-3, with TRBD2 as a possible D gene (5 bases). Trimming stripped 5 bases from V and 5 bases from J, with 9 bases between. The CDR3 covers 13 residues. Looked up from germline, CDR1 is SGHTA and CDR2 is FQGTGA. The CDR3 protein is CASSRGWTGELFF. The CDR3 nucleotides read TGTGCCAGCAGCCGCGGGTGGACCGGGGAGCTGTTTTTT.

The rearrangement joins TRBV21-1 to TRBJ1-3; the D call of TRBD1 is as the table states it, not checked on the DNA. TRBV21-1 counts as a pseudogene. The CDR3 has 18 residues. This CDR3 is CASTRDRGLGYSGNTIYF. CDR3 bases: TGTGCCAGCACCCGGGACAGGGGGCTTGGATACTCTGGAAACACCATATATTTT.

V and J are TRBV4-1 and TRBJ2-7; 10 bases map to TRBD2. Germline CDR1 and CDR2: MGHRA and YSYEKL. The CDR3 extends over 15 amino acids. Trimming removed 1 base from V and 6 bases from J; junction bases left unmatched: 6. CDR3 nucleotide sequence: TGCGCCAGCAGCCAAGGACCAGCGGGGGGGCGCGAGCAGTACTTC. Protein product: CASSQGPAGGREQYF.

The chain carries TRBV7-8 and TRBJ1-1; D is perhaps TRBD1 (6 bases). The CDR3 has 14 amino acids. V lost 4 bases and J lost 0, with 9 bases in between. The germline V gene has CDR1 SGHVS and CDR2 FQNEAQ. The CDR3 sequence: CASSYGTLNTEAFF. For the CDR3, the DNA is TGTGCCAGCAGCTACGGGACATTGAACACTGAAGCTTTCTTT. The variable domain in full, completed from reference TRBV7-8 and TRBJ1-1, reads GAGVSQSPRYKVAKRGQDVALRCDPISGHVSLFWYQQALGQGPEFLTYFQNEAQLDKSGLPSDRFFAERPEGSVSTLKIQRTQQEDSAVYLCASSYGTLNTEAFFGQGTRLTVV.

The chain has TRBV6-6 and TRBJ2-7; 7 positions match TRBD2. Germline V lookup: CDR1 MNHNY, CDR2 SVGAGI (reference sequence). V was clipped by 9 bases and J by 0 bases; unmatched bases: 8. This CDR3 region has 14 residues. CDR3 in amino acids: CASSLGGSSYEQYF. The CDR3 bases are TGTGCCAGTTCCCTGGGGGGGAGCTCCTACGAGCAGTACTTC.

This chain connects TRBV11-2 to TRBJ2-1; 9 bases are shared with TRBD1. Germline CDR1 is SGHAT and CDR2 is FQNNGV. The CDR3 totals 14 residues. V lost 1 base, J lost 8 bases, and 3 bases stayed unmatched. The CDR3 is CASSLGTGDDEQFF. The CDR3 DNA sequence: TGTGCCAGCAGCTTAGGGACAGGGGATGATGAGCAGTTCTTC.

As to this clone: The sample contains more than one DNA sequence encoding this CDR3. The chain carries TRBV11-3 and TRBJ1-2, with D perhaps TRBD1 (6 bases). Trimming shortened V by 5 bases and J by 5 bases, and 12 bases separated the two germline ends. This CDR3 has 13 residues. The germline gives CDR1 SGHNT, CDR2 YENEEA. The CDR3 reads CASSPTGLYGYTF. The CDR3 DNA follows: TGTGCCAGCAGCCCAACAGGGTTATATGGCTACACCTTC.

J is TRBJ1-2 and V is TRBV28; tentative D call: TRBD1 (5 bases). CDR1 is MDHEN and CDR2 is SYDVKM in the germline V gene. The CDR3 has 14 amino acids. V was pared by 2 bases and J by 2 bases, with 9 bases between. The CDR3 DNA sequence: TGTGCCAGCAGTTTAACGACAGTCAACTATGGCTACACCTTC. Its translation is CASSLTTVNYGYTF.

The chain carries TRBV15 and TRBJ2-1, with 7 bases matching TRBD2. CDR3 size: 17 residues. CDR1 is LNHNV and CDR2 is YYDKDF in the germline V gene (reference sequence). Trimming at V came to 5 bases and at J to 0 bases, leaving 10 bases not matched to a gene. The CDR3 region is CATSALPPSGSYNEQFF. The DNA for the CDR3 is TGTGCCACCAGCGCCCTTCCTCCTAGCGGCTCCTACAATGAGCAGTTCTTC. Filled out from reference TRBV15 and TRBJ2-1, the complete variable domain reads DAMVIQNPRYQVTQFGKPVTLSCSQTLNHNVMYWYQQKSSQAPKLLFHYYDKDFNNEADTPDNFQSRRPNTSFCFLDIRSPGLGDTAMYLCATSALPPSGSYNEQFFGPGTRLTVL.

This sequence joins TRBV7-6 and TRBJ1-6; no definite D call. The length of the CDR3 is 16 residues. The germline CDR1 and CDR2 sequences are SGHVS and FNYEAQ. Deletions cut 1 base from V and 8 bases from J, with 15 bases between. The CDR3 DNA reads as TGTGCCAGCAGCTTAGTAGTTTCAGGTTCCGATTCACCCCTCCACTTT. Protein product: CASSLVVSGSDSPLHF.

The chain links TRBV9 to TRBJ1-3; 9 bases agree with TRBD1. Germline CDR1 SGDLS, CDR2 YYNGEE. The V and J ends lost 4 bases and 6 bases, in that order; junction bases with no gene match: 8. The CDR3 spans 15 residues. The CDR3 bases are TGTGCCAGCAGCTCCACAGGGGGCGCCGAAAACACCATATATTTT. Protein product: CASSSTGGAENTIYF.